A selection of T cell receptor beta chains follows, all from one sample in a study of T cell responses to AZD1222 COVID-19 vaccine. Assay: immunoSEQ multiplex PCR; the TCRdb copy retains only in-frame clones and omits some. The sample shows almost 65,000 clones, 84% of them seen only once. The sequenced sample was peripheral blood, obtained on day 0 of AZD1222 vaccination. These receptors were collected from an adult in good health. Both conserved end residues are part of each CDR3. A D gene is named only where the DNA matches it firmly. Size values are once, few and many counts, or a class for expanded clones, and some rows have none.

-	-	TRBV19	TRBJ1-5	TGTGCCAGTAACCGTAGGGCGGAGGACATGCCCCAGCATTTT	CASNRRAEDMPQHF
-	-	TRBV6-1	TRBJ2-4	TGTGCCAGCAGTGAGGGGGTTGGAAACATTCAGTACTTC	CASSEGVGNIQYF
-	-	TRBV3-1/TRBV3-2	TRBJ1-5	TGTGCCAGCAGCCAATCTCTCAATCAGCCCCAGCATTTT	CASSQSLNQPQHF
-	-	TRBV10-3	TRBJ2-7	TGTGCCTCCAGGACCGGCTACGAGCAGTACTTC	CASRTGYEQYF
-	-	TRBV7-8	TRBJ1-5	TGTGCCAGCAGCTTAGGGTCGGCGGGCGGTTTAGAACAGCCCCAGCATTTT	CASSLGSAGGLEQPQHF
-	-	TRBV7-9	TRBJ2-2	TGTGCCAGCAGCTACCATGGATGGGGGGACACCGGGGAGCTGTTTTTT	CASSYHGWGDTGELFF
TRBD2	once	TRBV11-3	TRBJ2-2	TGTGCCAGCAGCTTAGTGCGGACTAGCGGGGTTTGGAACCCCGGGGAGCTGTTTTTT	CASSLVRTSGVWNPGELFF
-	-	TRBV10-3	TRBJ2-5	TGTGCCATCAGTGAGTCGATTCAGGCGGGCGAGGAGACCCAGTACTTC	CAISESIQAGEETQYF
TRBD1	-	TRBV6-5	TRBJ2-1	TGTGCCAGCAGTTCTGGACAGGGGGGGAACAATGAGCAGTTCTTC	CASSSGQGGNNEQFF
-	-	TRBV11-2	TRBJ2-5	TGTGCCAGCAGACCTCCGGGAGAGACCCAAGAGACCCAGTACTTC	CASRPPGETQETQYF
-	-	TRBV11-2	TRBJ2-7	TGTGCCAGCAGCTTCGGCGGGCCCTACGAGCAGTACTTC	CASSFGGPYEQYF
TRBD2	-	TRBV7-9	TRBJ2-7	TGTGCCAGCAGCTTAATGGGAGGGGCTGGGGAGCAGTACTTC	CASSLMGGAGEQYF
-	-	TRBV27	TRBJ2-1	TGTGCCAGCAGTCTCCGGGGGAGACTCGACTGGGAGCAGTTCTTC	CASSLRGRLDWEQFF
TRBD1	-	TRBV4-2	TRBJ2-3	TGTGCCAGCAGCCAAGCAGTAGGGGGCATAGGCGCAGATACGCAGTATTTT	CASSQAVGGIGADTQYF
-	-	TRBV5-1	TRBJ1-1	TGCGCCAGCAGCCCTGGACTAGCTCGCTGGCCTGAAGCTTTCTTT	CASSPGLARWPEAFF
-	-	TRBV7-2	TRBJ1-6	TGTGCCAGCAGCTTAGTGGGCGGGGAATTTTGGTCACCCCTCCACTTT	CASSLVGGEFWSPLHF
-	-	TRBV5-1	TRBJ1-1	TGCGCCAGCAGCTTGGCGGGGGCCGGAACTGAAGCTTTCTTT	CASSLAGAGTEAFF
-	-	TRBV29-1	TRBJ1-1	TGCAGCGCCGAGGTGGGGGAGAACACTGAAGCTTTCTTT	CSAEVGENTEAFF
TRBD1	once	TRBV2	TRBJ1-1	TGTGCCAGCAGTCGAGACAGGGGCCGGCTTGAAGCTTTCTTT	CASSRDRGRLEAFF
-	-	TRBV10-3	TRBJ1-1	TGTGCCATCAGTGCACAGGAGAACACTGAAGCTTTCTTT	CAISAQENTEAFF
TRBD2	-	TRBV4-1	TRBJ2-7	TGCGCCAGCAGCCTTACCCGGACTAGCTCCTACGAGCAGTACTTC	CASSLTRTSSYEQYF
TRBD1	-	TRBV6-2/TRBV6-3	TRBJ2-7	TGTGCCAGCAGGTACGGGACAGGGACCTACGAGCAGTACTTC	CASRYGTGTYEQYF
TRBD1	-	TRBV6-5	TRBJ2-1	TGTGCCAGCGGTCACAGGGGGGATCGTCAGTTCTTC	CASGHRGDRQFF
-	-	TRBV9	TRBJ2-5	TGTGCCAGCAGCTTCTCCTCATCCCAAGAGACCCAGTACTTC	CASSFSSSQETQYF
-	-	TRBV27	TRBJ2-7	TGTGCCAGCAGTTTGGCGGGTGGAAACGAGCAGTACTTC	CASSLAGGNEQYF
TRBD1	-	TRBV3-1/TRBV3-2	TRBJ1-2	TGTGCCAGCAGCCAGGGACAGGCAACCTACACCTTC	CASSQGQATYTF
-	-	TRBV19	TRBJ2-7	TGTGCCAGTAGTAGGCGGGACCAGCAGTACTTC	CASSRRDQQYF
-	once	TRBV5-1	TRBJ1-4	TGCGCCAGCAGCTTTGGAGGCGCGGCCCTTGAAAAACTGTTTTTT	CASSFGGAALEKLFF
-	-	TRBV24-1	TRBJ2-2	TGTGCCACCAGTGAGGCCACCGGGGAGCTGTTTTTT	CATSEATGELFF
-	-	TRBV7-8	TRBJ1-4	TGTGCCAGCAGCTCCAGGACAACTAATGAAAAACTGTTTTTT	CASSSRTTNEKLFF
-	-	TRBV4-1	TRBJ1-4	TGCGCCAGCAGCCAAGACCCGGGGGGAGGGGAAAAACTGTTTTTT	CASSQDPGGGEKLFF
-	few	TRBV29-1	TRBJ1-3	TGCAGCGTTGCCCTCGGACAGTCTGGAAACACCATATATTTT	CSVALGQSGNTIYF
-	-	TRBV13	TRBJ1-2	TGTGCCAGTTCCTTAGGGTTGGGAGATAACTATGGCTACACCTTC	CASSLGLGDNYGYTF
-	-	TRBV4-3	TRBJ1-2	TGCGCCAGCAGCCTGGACAGCGGTTTTGGCTACACCTTC	CASSLDSGFGYTF
-	-	TRBV5-4	TRBJ2-7	TGTGCCAGCAGCTCTACAGGGTACGAGCAGTACTTC	CASSSTGYEQYF
-	-	TRBV4-1	TRBJ1-2	TGCGCCAGCAGCCAACAAATTAGTACCGAAGGCTACACCTTC	CASSQQISTEGYTF
TRBD1	-	TRBV6-6	TRBJ2-2	TGTGCCAGCAGACCCATCGGACAGGGGAGGAACGGGGAGCTGTTTTTT	CASRPIGQGRNGELFF
TRBD1	once	TRBV28	TRBJ1-3	TGTGCCAGCAGTTCCCCGGGACAGGGGCGAGGTGTCTCTGGAAACACCATATATTTT	CASSSPGQGRGVSGNTIYF
-	once	TRBV6-5	TRBJ1-5	TGTGCCAGCAGTTACGTGGGGAATCAGCCCCAGCATTTT	CASSYVGNQPQHF
-	few	TRBV6-5	TRBJ1-2	TGTGCCAGCAGAGCCGCCCGGGGAATCTATGGCTACACCTTC	CASRAARGIYGYTF
-	-	TRBV29-1	TRBJ1-1	TGCAGCGTTGCTCCCGGCCAGGCGCGTGAGGGAGCTTTCTTT	CSVAPGQAREGAFF
-	-	TRBV5-4	TRBJ1-6	TGTGCCAGCAGCTTGGCCGCTAATTCACCCCTCCACTTT	CASSLAANSPLHF
TRBD2	-	TRBV7-6	TRBJ2-5	TGTGCCAGCAGCTTAGCGCATCCGGGGGGGACGTACCAAGAGACCCAGTACTTC	CASSLAHPGGTYQETQYF
-	-	TRBV9	TRBJ1-5	TGTGCCAGCAGCGTAAGTCAGGGTCCCCAGCCCCAGCATTTT	CASSVSQGPQPQHF
-	-	TRBV6-2/TRBV6-3	TRBJ2-2	TGTGCCAGCAGTTTCGACAGAGTCCAAGTCGAAACCGGGGAGCTGTTTTTT	CASSFDRVQVETGELFF
-	-	TRBV5-1	TRBJ1-5	TGCGCCAGCAGCCTTGGCGGAGGATATAGCAATCAGCCCCAGCATTTT	CASSLGGGYSNQPQHF
-	-	TRBV5-4	TRBJ1-2	TGTGCCAGCAGCTTCGAACGGGTAGCTAACTATGGCTACACCTTC	CASSFERVANYGYTF
-	-	TRBV5-1	TRBJ1-2	TGCGCCAGCAGTTCGCAAGGAACCAACTATGGCTACACCTTC	CASSSQGTNYGYTF
-	-	TRBV18	TRBJ1-5	TGTGCCAGCTCACCCGAGATCAATCAGCCCCAGCATTTT	CASSPEINQPQHF
-	-	TRBV1	TRBJ1-6	TGCACCAGCAGCCAAGATCTGAATGGGGGCAGAGCCTATAATTCACCCCTCCACTTT	CTSSQDLNGGRAYNSPLHF
-	once	TRBV15	TRBJ1-1	TGTGCCACCAGCGAGTTGGGGAGGACTGAAGCTTTCTTT	CATSELGRTEAFF
-	-	TRBV4-1	TRBJ1-3	TGCGCCAGCAGCCAAGTAACCCATAAGCTCTCTGGAAACACCATATATTTT	CASSQVTHKLSGNTIYF
-	-	TRBV7-2	TRBJ2-1	TGTGCCAGCAGCTTGGGTAGGGCGAGTTACGATGAGCAGTTCTTC	CASSLGRASYDEQFF
-	-	TRBV7-9	TRBJ1-1	TGTGCCAGCAGCTTACGGGGGGAGGCGTCTGACACTGAAGCTTTCTTT	CASSLRGEASDTEAFF
TRBD1	-	TRBV7-2	TRBJ2-3	TGTGCCACCCCCGGGACAGGGGGGAATACGCAGTATTTT	CATPGTGGNTQYF